Listed below are T cell receptor beta chains from one sample, sequenced in a study of human T cells and chemical hapten exposure. TCRdb redid the calling of the RACE reads with MiXCR, one entry per CDR3 protein. The sample includes 80,000 to 95,000 distinct CDR3 sequences, 9.6% of them seen just once. The specimen was whole blood, collected in connection with sensitization to the hapten diphenylcyclopropenone (DPC). These TCRs come from a woman in her 40s with alopecia areata. Some clones in this sample may be carry-over from other donors' samples. CDR3s include the opening cysteine and the closing phenylalanine or tryptophan. D genes are given only for firm matches. For some rows the clone size is stated as once, few or many, or as a class when expanded; others skip it.

D gene: NA; CDR3 length: 14; clone size: NA; V gene: TRBV18; J gene: TRBJ2-7; CDR3 protein: CASSPVSPNHEQYF; CDR3 DNA: TGTGCCAGCTCACCTGTCTCTCCCAACCACGAGCAGTACTTC
D gene: NA; CDR3 length: 13; clone size: many; V gene: TRBV2; J gene: TRBJ2-2; CDR3 protein: CASSAQRAGELFF; CDR3 DNA: TGTGCCAGCAGTGCACAGCGGGCCGGGGAGCTGTTTTTT
D gene: NA; CDR3 length: 13; clone size: NA; V gene: TRBV4-3; J gene: TRBJ1-5; CDR3 protein: CASSQDTNQPQHF; CDR3 DNA: TGCGCCAGCAGCCAAGACACCAATCAGCCCCAGCATTTT
D gene: TRBD1; CDR3 length: 15; clone size: NA; V gene: TRBV14; J gene: TRBJ2-1; CDR3 protein: CASSRDRSSYNEQFF; CDR3 DNA: TGTGCCAGCAGCAGGGACAGGAGCTCCTACAATGAGCAGTTCTTC
D gene: NA; CDR3 length: 14; clone size: many; V gene: TRBV12-3/TRBV12-4; J gene: TRBJ2-7; CDR3 protein: CASNTGGPSGEQYF; CDR3 DNA: TGTGCGAGCAATACGGGGGGCCCCTCGGGAGAGCAGTACTTC
D gene: NA; CDR3 length: 13; clone size: many; V gene: TRBV10-3; J gene: TRBJ1-4; CDR3 protein: CAISESGQPKLFF; CDR3 DNA: TGTGCCATCAGTGAGTCTGGGCAGCCGAAACTGTTTTTT
D gene: NA; CDR3 length: 16; clone size: NA; V gene: TRBV6-2/TRBV6-3; J gene: TRBJ2-3; CDR3 protein: CASSTRGQPPTDTQYF; CDR3 DNA: TGTGCCAGCAGTACCCGTGGACAGCCTCCCACAGATACGCAGTATTTT
D gene: NA; CDR3 length: 15; clone size: many; V gene: TRBV7-4; J gene: TRBJ1-1; CDR3 protein: CASSSNRGKDTEAFF; CDR3 DNA: TGTGCCAGCAGCTCAAACCGGGGGAAGGACACTGAAGCTTTCTTT
D gene: TRBD2; CDR3 length: 15; clone size: few; V gene: TRBV3-1; J gene: TRBJ2-5; CDR3 protein: CASSQEGGGKQTQYF; CDR3 DNA: TGTGCCAGCAGCCAAGAAGGCGGGGGGAAGCAGACCCAGTACTTC
D gene: NA; CDR3 length: 15; clone size: NA; V gene: TRBV6-5; J gene: TRBJ1-3; CDR3 protein: CASSYFRRGTNTIYF; CDR3 DNA: TGTGCCAGCAGTTACTTTCGCAGGGGTACGAACACCATATATTTT
D gene: NA; CDR3 length: 14; clone size: many; V gene: TRBV4-2; J gene: TRBJ1-1; CDR3 protein: CASSPLGGATEAFF; CDR3 DNA: TGTGCCAGCAGCCCACTGGGAGGGGCCACTGAAGCTTTCTTT
D gene: NA; CDR3 length: 15; clone size: many; V gene: TRBV27; J gene: TRBJ2-1; CDR3 protein: CASSDQGLYFNEQFF; CDR3 DNA: TGTGCCAGCAGTGACCAGGGTCTTTATTTCAATGAGCAGTTCTTC
D gene: NA; CDR3 length: 12; clone size: many; V gene: TRBV18; J gene: TRBJ1-3; CDR3 protein: CASSTSGNTIYF; CDR3 DNA: TGTGCCAGCTCGACCTCTGGAAACACCATATATTTT
D gene: TRBD2; CDR3 length: 16; clone size: many; V gene: TRBV5-1; J gene: TRBJ2-1; CDR3 protein: CASSLAPSGVYNEQFF; CDR3 DNA: TGCGCCAGCAGCTTGGCCCCTAGCGGGGTCTACAATGAGCAGTTCTTC
D gene: NA; CDR3 length: 13; clone size: many; V gene: TRBV6-2/TRBV6-3; J gene: TRBJ2-7; CDR3 protein: CASWGTQQYEQYF; CDR3 DNA: TGTGCCAGCTGGGGGACTCAACAGTACGAGCAGTACTTC
D gene: NA; CDR3 length: 13; clone size: few; V gene: TRBV28; J gene: TRBJ2-5; CDR3 protein: CASTPGQQETQYF; CDR3 DNA: TGTGCCAGCACCCCCGGTCAACAAGAGACCCAGTACTTC
D gene: TRBD1; CDR3 length: 14; clone size: many; V gene: TRBV12-3/TRBV12-4; J gene: TRBJ2-3; CDR3 protein: CASRRTGSADTQYF; CDR3 DNA: TGTGCCAGCAGGAGGACAGGGAGTGCAGATACGCAGTATTTT
D gene: NA; CDR3 length: 13; clone size: many; V gene: TRBV30; J gene: TRBJ1-4; CDR3 protein: CAWSVSGSEKLFF; CDR3 DNA: TGTGCCTGGAGTGTATCGGGGAGTGAAAAACTGTTTTTT
D gene: NA; CDR3 length: 15; clone size: NA; V gene: TRBV7-9; J gene: TRBJ2-1; CDR3 protein: CASSLKQLSYNEQFF; CDR3 DNA: TGTGCCAGCAGCTTAAAACAGCTCTCCTACAATGAGCAGTTCTTC
D gene: NA; CDR3 length: 15; clone size: few; V gene: TRBV6-2/TRBV6-3; J gene: TRBJ1-3; CDR3 protein: CASSSRTRSGNTIYF; CDR3 DNA: TGTGCCAGCAGTTCCAGGACTCGCTCTGGAAACACCATATATTTT
D gene: TRBD1; CDR3 length: 12; clone size: many; V gene: TRBV12-3/TRBV12-4; J gene: TRBJ2-5; CDR3 protein: CASQRGRETQYF; CDR3 DNA: TGTGCCAGTCAAAGGGGGCGGGAGACCCAGTACTTC
D gene: NA; CDR3 length: 14; clone size: many; V gene: TRBV5-1; J gene: TRBJ2-4; CDR3 protein: CASSLEGAKNIQYF; CDR3 DNA: TGCGCCAGCAGCTTGGAAGGGGCCAAAAACATTCAGTACTTC